A single T cell receptor beta chain is shown here with its context. The data originate from a study of blood T cell repertoires in COVID-19. Per the original data handling: Reference gene primer amplification gave estimated nucleated cell counts. The repertoire was sequenced with immunoSEQ multiplex PCR; TCRdb's copy has only in-frame clones and lacks some. V, J and clone size derive from that table, while D and trimming were established from the DNA sequence. The sample has tens of thousands of clones; over 80% are singletons. The germline CDR1 and CDR2 sequences are SGHDT and YYEEEE. The CDR3 extends over 13 amino acids. Trimming pared 0 bases from V and 5 bases from J, leaving 9 bases between.

This clonotype was sampled from a woman aged 70-85 years with active or convalescent COVID-19. Sequencing was done on a sample of peripheral blood. The rearrangement uses TRBV5-6 and TRBJ2-7; D gene unclear. The CDR3 is CASSLEAGHEQYF. DNA for the CDR3: TGTGCCAGCAGCTTGGAGGCAGGCCACGAGCAGTACTTC.